This record covers a single TCR beta chain. The entry originates in a study of vaccination and CD4 T cells after COVID-19. The V gene end was trimmed by 5 bases and the J gene end by 5 bases; junction bases not matched to a gene: 5. Germline CDR1 is MNHEY and CDR2 is SMNVEV (reference sequence). The CDR3 has 14 amino acids. Time point: late sampling 161 to 241 days after vaccination in a few convalescent patients. One entry per CDR3 protein results from TCRdb running MiXCR on the PCR reads. The sample yields around 28,000 distinct CDR3 sequences, 51% seen once. The sequenced sample was CD4+ T cells from blood, obtained about 7 months after SARS-CoV-2 vaccination. The rearrangement joins TRBV27 to TRBJ2-5, with 10 bases identical to TRBD1. This receptor was taken from a human donor who had recovered from COVID-19. CDR3 bases: TGTGCCAGCAGTGGGGACAGGGGAGGGGAGACCCAGTACTTC. It yields the protein CASSGDRGGETQYF.